The 30 T cell receptor beta chains below come from one sample, sequenced in a study of blood T cells in healthy people across ages. A second about 6 to 11 cycle PCR used barcoded and J-beta primers. TCRdb re-derived calls from the 5' RACE reads in MiXCR, one entry per CDR3 protein. The data contain 800,000 to 1,300,000 distinct CDR3 sequences, approximately 25% of them singletons. This sample also appeared in a second study, on T cells of mothers and their children.

Sequences were obtained from blood. All receptors come from a girl aged 2-10 years in good health.

This clonotype was picked up a small number of times. The V gene is TRBV7-2, the J gene TRBJ2-4; TRBD1 matches at 7 bases. Per germline, CDR1 SGHTA and CDR2 FQGNSA. Trimming cost V 2 bases and J 0 bases; bases outside gene matches: 10. The CDR3 is 18 amino acids. In nucleotides, the CDR3 is TGTGCCAGCAGCTTATCCCGGGTACAGGGGCTAGCCAAAAACATTCAGTACTTC. Translation: CASSLSRVQGLAKNIQYF.

This clonotype was counted between two and nine times. This chain joins TRBV5-1 and TRBJ1-1; D may be TRBD1 (5 bases). V lost 0 bases and J lost 6, with 12 bases in between. The CDR3 length is 14 residues. Germline V gives CDR1 SGHRS, CDR2 YFSETQ. The CDR3: CASSLDRNSPEAFF. The CDR3 DNA is TGCGCCAGCAGCTTGGACAGGAACTCGCCTGAAGCTTTCTTT.

J is TRBJ2-5 and V is TRBV5-1; 15 nucleotides agree with TRBD2. The CDR3 is 17 amino acids. Germline trimming cut 4 bases from V and 2 bases from J; bases unmatched to any gene: 6. CDR1 SGHRS and CDR2 YFSETQ come from the germline V gene. The CDR3: CASSRTSGREIQETQYF. CDR3 in DNA: TGCGCCAGCAGCCGGACTAGCGGGAGGGAAATTCAAGAGACCCAGTACTTC.

V and J are TRBV29-1 and TRBJ2-5, with a possible D match to TRBD2 (5 bases). The J call is in doubt because the DNA end fits TRBJ2-7 better. The CDR3 sequence is 12 residues long. CDR1 is SQVTM and CDR2 is ANQGSEA in the germline V gene. The CDR3, as DNA: TGCAGCGTTGATGAGGGAACCTACGAGCAGTACTTC. Translated, it gives CSVDEGTYEQYF.

This clonotype turned up a few times. V usage is TRBV28 and J usage is TRBJ2-4; 8 positions match TRBD2. Trimming at V came to 5 bases and at J to 2 bases, leaving 8 bases not matched to a gene. CDR1 is MDHEN and CDR2 is SYDVKM in the germline V gene. The CDR3 spans 16 residues. The CDR3, as DNA: TGTGCCAGCAGTGCCCGGGGGGGCTACACCAAAAACATTCAGTACTTC. Its translation: CASSARGGYTKNIQYF.

Of note for this clonotype: The junction shows a germline mismatch at one end, possibly a read error. The V gene is TRBV4-1, the J gene TRBJ1-5, with a possible D match to TRBD1 (6 bases). Germline lookup yields CDR1 MGHRA and CDR2 YSYEKL. The CDR3 runs 15 residues. This chain's CDR3 is CASGQERGGRQPQHF. The CDR3 DNA is TGCGCCAGCGGCCAAGAGAGGGGGGGAAGACAGCCCCAGCATTTT.

The chain carries TRBV7-6 and TRBJ2-4, with D tentatively TRBD1 (5 bases). The J call is in doubt because the DNA end fits TRBJ2-7 better. CDR1 and CDR2 (germline): SGHVS, FNYEAQ. The CDR3 totals 15 residues. CDR3 sequence: CASSQGANLNYEQYF. CDR3 sequence (DNA): TGTGCCAGCAGCCAAGGGGCTAATCTAAATTACGAGCAGTACTTC.

V is TRBV9 and J is TRBJ2-2; D is undetermined. From germline, CDR1 is SGDLS and CDR2 YYNGEE. Deletions cut 3 bases from V and 1 base from J, with 7 bases between. The CDR3 contains 14 residues. The CDR3 is CASSGRQNTGELFF. The CDR3 DNA follows: TGTGCCAGCAGCGGTCGACAGAACACCGGGGAGCTGTTTTTT.

The gene calls are TRBV25-1 and TRBJ1-1; 9 bases line up with TRBD1. V was pared by 5 bases and J by 1 base, with 2 bases of the junction left unmatched. Germline CDR1 reads MGHDK; CDR2 reads SYGVNS. The length of the CDR3 is 14 residues. In DNA form, the CDR3 reads TGTGCCAGCAGTAAGACAGGGGGGAACACTGAAGCTTTCTTT. As protein: CASSKTGGNTEAFF.

This clonotype occurred many times. The V gene is TRBV7-9, the J gene TRBJ2-1, with D hard to call. CDR1 and CDR2 from the germline V gene are SEHNR and FQNEAQ (reference sequence). This CDR3 contains 12 residues. V shed 1 base and J shed 5 bases, with 3 bases lying between them. CDR3 in amino acids: CASSLGDNEQFF. The CDR3 DNA reads TGTGCCAGCAGCTTAGGGGACAATGAGCAGTTCTTC.

The J gene is TRBJ2-3, the V gene TRBV6-2 or TRBV6-3; the D gene could be TRBD1 or TRBD2 (5 bases each). Trimming took off 4 bases at V and 2 bases at J, with 13 bases between the two ends. CDR3 size: 15 residues. CDR1 MNHEY and CDR2 SVGEGT come from the germline V gene. The CDR3 sequence: CASSWGSAHTDTQYF. Written as DNA, the CDR3 is TGTGCCAGCAGTTGGGGGTCAGCGCACACAGATACGCAGTATTTT.

The rearrangement joins TRBV28 to TRBJ2-5; 9 positions match TRBD1. The J call may be wrong; the DNA end is better matched by TRBJ2-7. CDR3 size: 14 residues. Germline CDR1 and CDR2: MDHEN and SYDVKM. CDR3 in amino acids: CASSYRGQDYEQYF. CDR3 nucleotide sequence: TGTGCCAGCAGTTACAGGGGGCAGGACTACGAGCAGTACTTC.

This clonotype turned up a few times. V gene TRBV5-1 combines with J gene TRBJ2-1; D gene ambiguous. Trimming shortened V by 2 bases and J by 16 bases, and 25 bases separated the two germline ends. Germline loops: CDR1 SGHRS, CDR2 YFSETQ. This CDR3 is 15 amino acids long. As DNA, the CDR3 is TGCGCCAGCAGCTTAGGCCCATCCACCTACAATGAGCGTTTCTTC. Translation gives CASSLGPSTYNERFF.

This clonotype turned up a few times. The chain recombines TRBV29-1 with TRBJ1-4; D is possibly TRBD1 (6 bases). Per the germline V gene, CDR1 is SQVTM and CDR2 is ANQGSEA. V shed 7 bases and J shed 3 bases, with 12 bases lying between them. This CDR3 region has 13 residues. The CDR3 DNA reads TGCAGCGGAAAAGACAGGCCTAATGAAAAACTGTTTTTT. Translated: CSGKDRPNEKLFF.

This clonotype was counted only a few times. J is TRBJ1-2 and V is TRBV2; D ambiguous. The V end was cut by 6 bases, the J end by 5 bases, with 16 bases between. This CDR3 comprises 14 residues. The germline CDR1 and CDR2 sequences are SNHLY and FYNNEI. The CDR3, as DNA: TGTGCCAGCAGCGCGTTGGGAGGGCCTTATGGCTACACCTTC. Encoded protein: CASSALGGPYGYTF.

The rearrangement links TRBV5-6 to TRBJ2-2; 7 positions agree with TRBD1. Trimming removed 0 bases from V and 7 bases from J; junction bases left unmatched: 6. This CDR3 has 15 residues. CDR1 and CDR2 (germline): SGHDT, YYEEEE. As DNA, the CDR3 is TGTGCCAGCAGCTTGGTCCCACAGGGGCGCGGGGAGCTGTTTTTT. It is translated as CASSLVPQGRGELFF.

This clonotype has a handful of counts. The CDR3 protein is CASSLGGSGEQYF. The CDR3 region has the DNA TGTGCCAGCAGCTTAGGGGGATCGGGCGAGCAGTACTTC. This sequence joins TRBV7-6 and TRBJ2-7, with D uncertain. The V end lost 1 base, the J end lost 6 bases, and 10 bases lay between the germline ends. This CDR3 has 13 residues. Per germline, CDR1 SGHVS and CDR2 FNYEAQ.

The rearrangement joins TRBV20-1 to TRBJ1-2; 9 bases are a match to TRBD1. Germline CDR1 reads DFQATT; CDR2 reads SNEGSKA (reference sequence). The CDR3 spans 14 residues. The V and J ends lost 0 bases and 6 bases, in that order; junction bases with no gene match: 5. CDR3 loop: CSARDRDRVDGYTF. CDR3 DNA sequence: TGCAGTGCTAGAGACCGGGACAGGGTGGATGGCTACACCTTC.

This chain connects TRBV12-3 or TRBV12-4 to TRBJ2-5; TRBD2 might be the D (5 bases). With the DNA end fitting TRBJ2-1 better, the J assignment may be wrong. The CDR3 has 15 amino acids. The CDR3 protein is CASSPERVVDGGQFF. CDR3 bases: TGTGCCAGCAGTCCGGAGAGGGTAGTGGACGGTGGGCAGTTCTTC.

The chain combines TRBV6-1 with TRBJ1-2; D remains ambiguous. The CDR3 is 13 amino acids. Looked up from germline, CDR1 is MNHNS and CDR2 is SASEGT. V shed 2 bases and J shed 8 bases, with 12 bases lying between them. The CDR3: CASSELIGLGYTF. The CDR3 DNA reads as TGTGCCAGCAGTGAACTAATCGGATTGGGCTACACCTTC.

The sample holds a few counts of this clonotype. J is TRBJ1-4 and V is TRBV29-1; D is unclear. V was cut by 4 bases and J by 8 bases, with 14 bases left in between. Germline V gene sequence: CDR1 SQVTM, CDR2 ANQGSEA. The CDR3 covers 13 residues. In nucleotides, the CDR3 is TGCAGCGTTGTTGGTCGAGTAGACGAAAAACTGTTTTTT. Protein: CSVVGRVDEKLFF.

This clonotype was counted only a few times. The V call is TRBV9, the J call TRBJ2-5; D is perhaps TRBD2 (6 bases). With 0 bases removed from V and 3 bases from J, the gap between germline ends came to 9 bases. This CDR3 has 14 residues. The germline V gene encodes CDR1 SGDLS and CDR2 YYNGEE. The CDR3 is CASSVVGGEETQYF. The CDR3 DNA is TGTGCCAGCAGCGTAGTCGGGGGAGAAGAGACCCAGTACTTC.

Only a few counts were recorded for this clonotype. This CDR3 is CSVGQGADEKLFF. CDR3 coding DNA: TGCAGCGTAGGACAGGGGGCGGACGAAAAACTGTTTTTT. This chain links TRBV29-1 with TRBJ1-4; 11 bases match TRBD1. Germline CDR1 is SQVTM and CDR2 is ANQGSEA. Losses at the gene ends were 6 bases for V and 8 bases for J; bases not matched to a gene: 5. CDR3 length: 13 amino acids.

This clonotype was detected a few times. The chain recombines TRBV12-3 or TRBV12-4 with TRBJ1-1, with a tentative D call TRBD1 (6 bases). Trimming shortened V by 6 bases and J by 4 bases, and 15 bases separated the two germline ends. The CDR3 totals 14 residues. As DNA, the CDR3 is TGTGCCAGCAGGTTTCCCGGGGGCGGCACTGAAGCTTTCTTT. This encodes CASRFPGGGTEAFF.

A few counts support this clonotype. The chain joins TRBV29-1 to TRBJ2-3, with D possibly matching TRBD2 (7 bases). The germline V gene encodes CDR1 SQVTM and CDR2 ANQGSEA. The ends were cut back, 3 bases at V and 4 bases at J, with 17 bases in the middle. This CDR3 has 15 residues. CDR3 nucleotides: TGCAGCGTTGATGAAGGGGGGGTTCAGGCAGATACGCAGTATTTT. Translation: CSVDEGGVQADTQYF.

This sequence joins TRBV7-3 and TRBJ1-5; the D is unclear. V was pared by 1 base and J by 0 bases, with 10 bases between. Germline assignment: CDR1 SGHTA and CDR2 FQGTGA. This CDR3 spans 16 amino acids. CDR3 in amino acids: CASSLSEFYSNQPQHF. The DNA for the CDR3 is TGTGCCAGCAGCTTAAGCGAGTTCTATAGCAATCAGCCCCAGCATTTT.

The chain employs TRBV3-1 and TRBJ1-2; D remains unclear. This CDR3 region has 13 residues. CDR1 and CDR2 from the germline V gene are LGHDT and YNNKEL (reference sequence). V lost 3 bases to trimming and J lost 4 bases, with 9 bases between them. The CDR3 DNA reads TGTGCCAGCAGCCAGGGCAACACCTATGGCTACACCTTC. Protein product: CASSQGNTYGYTF. The entire variable domain, with the rest obtained from reference TRBV3-1 and TRBJ1-2, is as follows: DTAVSQTPKYLVTQMGNDKSIKCEQNLGHDTMYWYKQDSKKFLKIMFSYNNKELIINETVPNRFSPKSPDKAHLNLHINSLELGDSAVYFCASSQGNTYGYTFGSGTRLTVV.

This sequence joins TRBV6-1 and TRBJ2-1; D is possibly TRBD1 or TRBD2 (6 bases each). The CDR3 loop spans 15 amino acids. V was trimmed by 3 bases and J by 2 bases, leaving 11 bases between them. CDR1 and CDR2 (germline): MNHNS, SASEGT. This CDR3 reads CASSDAGEAYNEQFF. The CDR3, as DNA: TGTGCCAGCAGTGACGCAGGGGAGGCCTACAATGAGCAGTTCTTC.

In this sample, this clonotype turned up a few times. The V and J genes are TRBV27 and TRBJ2-5; D call uncertain. V gave up 9 bases and J gave up 5 bases, with 19 bases separating them. CDR1 is MNHEY, CDR2 SMNVEV, per germline (reference sequence). CDR3 size: 14 residues. CDR3 nucleotides: TGTGCCAGTCGCGCCCTCGAAGAATGGGAGACCCAGTACTTC. Translation gives CASRALEEWETQYF.

There are a few counts of this clonotype. The chain combines TRBV27 with TRBJ2-1, with D possibly matching TRBD2 (6 bases). The CDR3 runs 16 residues. The germline V and J ends were trimmed by 0 bases and 4 bases, with 13 bases remaining between them. Germline CDR1 and CDR2: MNHEY and SMNVEV (reference sequence). CDR3 in amino acids: CASSLSIGLPYNEQFF. For the CDR3, the DNA is TGTGCCAGCAGTTTATCGATAGGACTACCTTACAATGAGCAGTTCTTC.